The source of this T cell receptor beta chain is a study of identical twins. Findings and limits, study-wide: Excess sharing between twins was weaker in beta out-of-frame sequences.

CDR3 length equals 12 residues. The V end lost 9 bases, the J end lost 2 bases, and 11 bases lay between the germline ends. Remarks on this clonotype: No antigen is known for it.

TCRdb re-called the 5' RACE reads with MiXCR, one entry per CDR3 protein. Of approximately 500,000 distinct CDR3 sequences in the sample, roughly 26% are singletons; the top ten hold around 3%. This sample was shared with a second study, whose subject was T cells expressing NK-cell markers.

Sequenced input: CD4+ T cells sorted from blood. This TCR was recovered from a woman in her late teens or twenties in good health. V is TRBV12-3 or TRBV12-4 and J is TRBJ2-7; D is possibly TRBD2 (6 bases). The CDR3 nucleotides read TGTGCCAGTCGGAGGGGCCCCTACGAGCAGTACTTC. Its protein product is CASRRGPYEQYF.